This T cell receptor beta chain is drawn from a study of T cell responses to AZD1222 COVID-19 vaccine. Concerning this clone: What it recognizes is unknown.

Whole-study results and caveats: Close to half of all spike-specific TCRs reportedly target regions of the variants that are unmutated. Without day 14 samples, only post-peak T cell repertoires were studied. Recipients of two AZD1222 doses showed rising Spike-specific TCR breadth and depth.

The V segment lost 0 bases and the J segment 0 bases; nucleotides outside the gene matches: 6. The CDR3 runs 18 residues. Germline assignment: CDR1 SGHRS and CDR2 YFSETQ. TCRdb's table, derived via immunoSEQ multiplex PCR, lists solely in-frame clones and lacks some. The sample records over 85,000 clones, around nine tenths being singletons. The V and J genes are TRBV5-1 and TRBJ1-6; 7 bases fit TRBD1. This clonotype was obtained from an adult who received the AZD1222 COVID-19 vaccine. The material sequenced was peripheral blood, taken 28 days after the second AZD1222 dose. The DNA for the CDR3 is TGCGCCAGCAGCTTGGTTCCGGACAGGAGCTCCTATAATTCACCCCTCCACTTT. As protein: CASSLVPDRSSYNSPLHF. Full variable domain (outside the CDR3, taken from reference TRBV5-1 and TRBJ1-6): KAGVTQTPRYLIKTRGQQVTLSCSPISGHRSVSWYQQTPGQGLQFLFEYFSETQRNKGNFPGRFSGRQFSNSRSEMNVSTLELGDSALYLCASSLVPDRSSYNSPLHFGNGTRLTVT.